The sequence of this T cell receptor (beta chain) was determined in a study of CD8 T cells in ankylosing spondylitis. Whole-study findings and limits: Clones that were linked to disease were CD8+ and were relatively rare in peripheral blood.

A word on this clonotype: Its antigen is still unknown.

Scientists made TCR beta libraries using quantitative 5'-RACE with molecular barcodes. TCRdb re-analysed the 5' RACE reads in MiXCR, keeping a single row per CDR3 protein. The sample lists about 120,000 distinct CDR3 sequences; approximately 15% were seen once. V lost 1 base to trimming and J lost 3 bases; unmatched junction nucleotides: 8. Germline lookup yields CDR1 MNHEY and CDR2 SMNVEV (reference sequence). The length of the CDR3 is 16 residues. This clonotype was obtained from a female donor with ankylosing spondylitis or in good health (not recorded which). Source material: blood, either unsorted or a sorted T cell fraction (not recorded which). This chain joins TRBV27 and TRBJ2-5, with 7 bases matching TRBD1. CDR3 residues: CASSLYRGSGEETQYF. The CDR3, as DNA: TGTGCCAGCAGTTTATACAGGGGATCAGGGGAAGAGACCCAGTACTTC.